This T cell receptor (beta chain) was sequenced for a study of control samples from healthy donors and cancer patients. In this sample, this clone turned up once. The CDR3 loop spans 15 amino acids. V was pared by 0 bases and J by 7 bases, with 14 bases between. Germline CDR1 and CDR2: SGHDT and YYEEEE. The repertoire was sequenced with immunoSEQ multiplex PCR; TCRdb's copy has only in-frame clones and lacks some. This table holds about 170,000 clones, approximately 90% found once. Sample: blood. The TCR comes from a man aged 25-40 years in good health. This chain uses TRBV5-6 with TRBJ1-5, with D perhaps TRBD1 (6 bases). CDR3: CASSLVSQGQQPQHF. The CDR3 nucleotides read TGTGCCAGCAGCTTGGTCAGCCAGGGACAACAGCCCCAGCATTTT.